These T cell receptor beta chains were read from a single sample in a study of long-term antiretroviral therapy in people with HIV. The protocol was immunoSEQ multiplex PCR, while the TCRdb copy is restricted to in-frame clones and leaves out a portion. This sample has some 20,000 clones, with 86% found just once. The material was unsorted PBMCs, obtained 0.5 years after starting antiretroviral therapy. Receptors were obtained from a man aged 35 to 55 with HIV. Each CDR3 is given with its conserved first and last residue. A D gene is named only where the DNA matches it firmly. The listing skips clone size in some rows; elsewhere it reads once, few, many or a size class.

J,V,size,D,CDR3,DNA
TRBJ2-5,TRBV7-9,NA,TRBD1,CASSPGTQGAETQYF,TGTGCCAGCAGCCCCGGGACACAGGGGGCTGAGACCCAGTACTTC
TRBJ1-2,TRBV6-1,NA,TRBD1,CASSDVGTGGDNYGYTF,TGTGCCAGCAGTGATGTCGGAACAGGGGGCGATAACTATGGCTACACCTTC
TRBJ1-2,TRBV2,NA,TRBD1,CASSADRVYGYTF,TGTGCCAGCAGCGCTGACAGGGTCTATGGCTACACCTTC
TRBJ2-7,TRBV2,NA,NA,CASSGSYEQYF,TGTGCCAGCAGTGGGTCCTACGAGCAGTACTTC
TRBJ1-5,TRBV19,few,NA,CASSIWGSGNQPQHF,TGTGCCAGTAGTATCTGGGGGTCTGGCAATCAGCCCCAGCATTTT
TRBJ1-5,TRBV2,once,TRBD1,CASSRTGSNQPQHF,TGTGCCAGCAGTCGGACAGGGTCCAATCAGCCCCAGCATTTT
TRBJ1-1,TRBV21-1,few,NA,CASSNQNTEAFF,TGTGCCAGCAGCAATCAGAACACTGAAGCTTTCTTT
TRBJ2-1,TRBV9,NA,NA,CASSVGIINEQFF,TGTGCCAGCAGCGTAGGTATCATCAATGAGCAGTTCTTC
TRBJ1-2,TRBV5-5,NA,NA,CASSQIRGKRDSYTF,TGTGCCAGCAGCCAAATCAGGGGAAAGAGGGATAGCTACACCTTC
TRBJ1-1,TRBV7-8,NA,NA,CASSLWVDTEAFF,TGTGCCAGCAGCTTATGGGTGGACACTGAAGCTTTCTTT
TRBJ2-5,TRBV7-9,NA,TRBD2,CASSLVPSGREETQYF,TGTGCCAGCAGCTTAGTGCCTAGCGGGCGAGAAGAGACCCAGTACTTC
TRBJ2-7,TRBV9,once,NA,CASSEAARSYEQYF,TGTGCCAGCAGTGAGGCGGCTCGATCCTACGAGCAGTACTTC
TRBJ2-7,TRBV19,NA,TRBD1,CASSVGGLPPYEQYF,TGTGCCAGTAGTGTAGGGGGCCTCCCTCCCTACGAGCAGTACTTC
TRBJ2-2,TRBV13,once,NA,CASSFGGELFF,TGTGCCAGCAGCTTCGGTGGGGAGCTGTTTTTT
TRBJ2-3,TRBV5-1,NA,NA,CASQKDFYTDTQYF,TGCGCCAGCCAGAAGGATTTTTACACAGATACGCAGTATTTT
TRBJ2-5,TRBV2,NA,TRBD1,CASSFPRSGTGYQETQYF,TGTGCCAGCAGTTTCCCTCGTTCCGGGACAGGGTATCAAGAGACCCAGTACTTC
TRBJ1-1,TRBV9,NA,TRBD1,CASSVKRGLDTEAFF,TGTGCCAGCAGCGTGAAAAGGGGGCTTGACACTGAAGCTTTCTTT
TRBJ2-7,TRBV5-6,NA,NA,CASSSTEVARAHEQYF,TGTGCCAGCAGCTCTACCGAGGTTGCTCGAGCACACGAGCAGTACTTC
TRBJ2-1,TRBV6-1,NA,NA,CASSKTGYNEQFF,TGTGCCAGCAGTAAGACAGGATACAATGAGCAGTTCTTC
TRBJ2-7,TRBV28,NA,NA,CASSPSWYEQYF,TGTGCCAGCAGTCCTTCGTGGTACGAGCAGTACTTC
TRBJ2-7,TRBV28,NA,NA,CASSPFLSSSYEQYF,TGTGCCAGCAGTCCTTTCCTTTCAAGCTCCTACGAGCAGTACTTC
TRBJ2-7,TRBV6-6,NA,NA,CASSKTRYEQYF,TGTGCCAGCAGTAAGACCCGCTACGAGCAGTACTTC
TRBJ1-2,TRBV4-1,once,NA,CASSQVLQGPSDHTF,TGCGCCAGCAGCCAAGTTCTCCAAGGGCCCTCAGATCACACCTTC
TRBJ2-4,TRBV7-2,NA,TRBD1,CASSLEVQGARNIQYF,TGTGCCAGCAGCTTAGAGGTTCAGGGGGCTAGAAACATTCAGTACTTC
TRBJ2-2,TRBV5-6,NA,NA,CASSSVDSLLAGELFF,TGTGCCAGCAGCTCAGTGGACAGTTTGTTGGCCGGGGAGCTGTTTTTT
TRBJ2-1,TRBV28,NA,NA,CASGGLVPYNEQFF,TGTGCCAGCGGCGGGCTCGTCCCCTACAATGAGCAGTTCTTC
TRBJ2-5,TRBV11-2,NA,TRBD1,CASSWGTDYQETQYF,TGTGCCAGCAGCTGGGGGACAGACTACCAAGAGACCCAGTACTTC
TRBJ2-7,TRBV7-2,NA,TRBD2,CASSLASCLAGGGECEQYF,TGTGCCAGCAGCTTAGCTTCCTGTCTGGCGGGAGGCGGAGAATGCGAGCAGTACTTC
TRBJ1-2,TRBV7-8,NA,NA,CASSPPDTSDYTF,TGTGCCAGCAGCCCCCCGGACACAAGTGACTACACCTTC
TRBJ1-1,TRBV7-9,NA,NA,CASSLAGSVGNTEAFF,TGTGCCAGCAGCTTAGCAGGGTCGGTCGGGAACACTGAAGCTTTCTTT
TRBJ2-7,TRBV6-1,once,NA,CASSEATASYEQYF,TGTGCCAGCAGTGAAGCGACAGCGTCCTACGAGCAGTACTTC
TRBJ2-7,TRBV7-9,NA,TRBD1,CASRPWTGQSSYEQYF,TGTGCCAGCAGGCCCTGGACAGGTCAAAGCTCCTACGAGCAGTACTTC
TRBJ2-7,TRBV10-3,NA,NA,CAISVQRVYEQYF,TGTGCCATCAGTGTGCAAAGGGTCTACGAGCAGTACTTC
TRBJ1-4,TRBV10-2,NA,NA,CASRQRTTNEKLFF,TGCGCCAGCAGACAGAGGACAACTAATGAAAAACTGTTTTTT
TRBJ2-5,TRBV5-8,NA,NA,CASSGQETQYF,TGTGCCAGCAGCGGACAAGAGACCCAGTACTTC
TRBJ2-7,TRBV6-6,NA,NA,CASSHLVTSSYEQYF,TGTGCCAGCAGCCACTTGGTTACGAGCTCCTACGAGCAGTACTTC
TRBJ1-5,TRBV27,NA,NA,CASSFSGRPQHF,TGTGCCAGCAGTTTTTCTGGCAGGCCCCAGCATTTT
TRBJ1-3,TRBV19,NA,TRBD1,CASSMDRGENTIYF,TGTGCCAGTAGTATGGACAGGGGGGAAAACACCATATATTTT
TRBJ2-2,TRBV4-2,NA,TRBD2,CASSQASGGAGTGELFF,TGTGCCAGCAGCCAAGCTAGCGGGGGGGCAGGGACCGGGGAGCTGTTTTTT
TRBJ2-7,TRBV11-2,NA,NA,CASSTGTIGEQYF,TGTGCCAGCAGCACTGGGACAATCGGCGAGCAGTACTTC
TRBJ2-2,TRBV13,NA,NA,CASSFRMDGELFF,TGTGCCAGCAGCTTCCGTATGGACGGGGAGCTGTTTTTT
TRBJ1-4,TRBV28,NA,NA,CASRQGEKLFF,TGTGCCAGCAGGCAAGGTGAAAAACTGTTTTTT
TRBJ1-1,TRBV14,NA,NA,CASSFGGGTEAFF,TGTGCCAGCAGCTTCGGAGGGGGCACTGAAGCTTTCTTT
TRBJ1-1,TRBV27,NA,NA,CASRIGWNTEAFF,TGTGCCAGCAGAATTGGCTGGAACACTGAAGCTTTCTTT
TRBJ2-3,TRBV7-8,NA,TRBD2,CASSFTLAGAMDTQYF,TGTGCCAGCAGCTTCACACTAGCGGGGGCCATGGATACGCAGTATTTT
TRBJ1-2,TRBV18,NA,NA,CASSSFGSEGYTF,TGTGCCAGCTCATCTTTCGGGTCGGAAGGCTACACCTTC
TRBJ2-1,TRBV2,NA,TRBD2,CASSEPGTSGGGSYNEQFF,TGTGCCAGCAGTGAACCAGGGACTAGCGGAGGGGGCTCCTACAATGAGCAGTTCTTC
TRBJ2-1,TRBV7-9,NA,TRBD1,CASSLVRGGGYNEQFF,TGTGCCAGCAGCTTAGTACGAGGGGGCGGCTACAATGAGCAGTTCTTC
TRBJ1-2,TRBV7-9,NA,NA,CASSLSDYYGYTF,TGTGCCAGCAGCTTGTCGGATTACTATGGCTACACCTTC
TRBJ1-3,TRBV6-6,NA,NA,CASIGTGNTIYF,TGTGCCAGCATCGGGACGGGAAACACCATATATTTT
TRBJ2-7,TRBV2,NA,NA,CASGAGKGEQYF,TGTGCCAGCGGGGCAGGGAAAGGCGAGCAGTACTTC
TRBJ2-7,TRBV9,NA,TRBD2,CASSAGDYSYEQYF,TGTGCCAGCAGCGCGGGGGACTACTCCTACGAGCAGTACTTC
TRBJ2-7,TRBV4-1,NA,NA,CASSPPGQIYEQYF,TGCGCCAGCAGCCCCCCCGGGCAGATCTACGAGCAGTACTTC
TRBJ2-7,TRBV6-4,NA,TRBD2,CASSPYPSGSNSEQYF,TGTGCCAGCAGTCCCTACCCTAGCGGGAGTAACAGCGAGCAGTACTTC
TRBJ1-1,TRBV7-6,NA,NA,CASSQNNGQFAEAFF,TGTGCCAGCAGCCAGAATAATGGACAGTTCGCTGAAGCTTTCTTT
TRBJ2-7,TRBV28,NA,NA,CASSLSGAHYYEQYF,TGTGCCAGCAGTTTATCCGGGGCTCACTACTACGAGCAGTACTTC
TRBJ2-2,TRBV19,NA,TRBD1,CASSHRQGYTGELFF,TGTGCCAGTAGTCATAGACAGGGGTACACCGGGGAGCTGTTTTTT
TRBJ1-4,TRBV9,NA,TRBD1,CASSPGQYHNEKLFF,TGTGCCAGCAGTCCGGGACAGTACCATAATGAAAAACTGTTTTTT
TRBJ1-2,TRBV7-9,NA,TRBD1,CASRSGTGNYGYTF,TGTGCCAGCAGGTCCGGGACAGGGAACTATGGCTACACCTTC
TRBJ2-5,TRBV11-3,NA,NA,CASSLGETQYF,TGTGCCAGCAGCTTAGGAGAGACCCAGTACTTC